This T cell receptor beta chain emerged from a study of blood T cell repertoires in COVID-19. A Seattle source enrolled patients during active infection and followed them longitudinally. Libraries were prepared by immunoSEQ multiplex PCR; TCRdb keeps only in-frame clonotypes and omits some of them. The profile shows approximately 170,000 clones, 70% to 85% of them singletons. The clonotype comes from a man older than 75 with COVID-19, enrolled during active disease. Sequenced sample: peripheral blood.

The CDR3 is CASSKSRQGGYEQYF. CDR3 DNA: TGTGCCAGCAGCAAAAGCCGACAGGGGGGTTACGAGCAGTACTTC. The chain joins TRBV7-8 to TRBJ2-7; 9 bases are shared with TRBD1. The ends lost 5 bases at V and 4 bases at J; junction bases unmatched: 9. CDR1 is SGHVS and CDR2 is FQNEAQ in the germline V gene. CDR3 size: 15 residues.